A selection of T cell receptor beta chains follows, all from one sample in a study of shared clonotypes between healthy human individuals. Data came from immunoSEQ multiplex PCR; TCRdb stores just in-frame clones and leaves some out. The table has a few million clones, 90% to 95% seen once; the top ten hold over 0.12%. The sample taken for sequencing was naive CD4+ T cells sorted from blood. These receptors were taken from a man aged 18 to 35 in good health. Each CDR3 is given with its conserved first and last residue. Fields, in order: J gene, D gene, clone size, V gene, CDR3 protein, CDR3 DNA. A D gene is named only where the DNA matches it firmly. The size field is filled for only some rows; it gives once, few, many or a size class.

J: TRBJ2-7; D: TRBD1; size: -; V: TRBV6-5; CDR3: CASSFGTGNYEQYF; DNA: TGTGCCAGCAGTTTCGGGACAGGGAATTACGAGCAGTACTTC
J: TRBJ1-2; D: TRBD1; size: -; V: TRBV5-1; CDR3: CASSLGDRSYGYTF; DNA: TGCGCCAGCAGCTTGGGGGACAGGAGCTATGGCTACACCTTC
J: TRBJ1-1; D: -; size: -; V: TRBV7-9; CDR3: CASRLPAGTKGATEAFF; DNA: TGTGCCAGCAGGCTCCCAGCAGGAACGAAAGGGGCCACTGAAGCTTTCTTT
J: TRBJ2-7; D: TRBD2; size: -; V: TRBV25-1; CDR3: CASSGSGRADEQYF; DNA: TGTGCCAGCAGTGGTAGCGGGAGGGCCGACGAGCAGTACTTC
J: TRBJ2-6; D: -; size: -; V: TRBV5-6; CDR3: CASSLIVSGANVLTF; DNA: TGTGCCAGCAGCTTGATAGTCTCTGGGGCCAACGTCCTGACTTTC
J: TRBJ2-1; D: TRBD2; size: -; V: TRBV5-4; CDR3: CASSPGTSGAYNEQFF; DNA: TGTGCCAGCAGCCCAGGGACTAGCGGGGCCTACAATGAGCAGTTCTTC
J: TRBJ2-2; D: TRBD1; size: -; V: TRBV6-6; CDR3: CASRRDRGSTGELFF; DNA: TGTGCCAGCAGGCGGGACAGGGGAAGTACCGGGGAGCTGTTTTTT
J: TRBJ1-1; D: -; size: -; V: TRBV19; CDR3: CASSTTGDTEAFF; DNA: TGTGCCAGTAGCACGACGGGGGACACTGAAGCTTTCTTT
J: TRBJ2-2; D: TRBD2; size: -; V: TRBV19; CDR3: CASSITGLAGKWELFF; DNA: TGTGCCAGTAGTATAACGGGACTAGCGGGAAAGTGGGAGCTGTTTTTT
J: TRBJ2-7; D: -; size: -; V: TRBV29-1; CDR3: CSVLSYISYEQYF; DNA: TGCAGCGTCCTCTCTTACATCTCCTACGAGCAGTACTTC
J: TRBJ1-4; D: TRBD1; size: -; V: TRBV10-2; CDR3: CASREGQGHEKLFF; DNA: TGCGCCAGCAGGGAAGGACAGGGCCATGAAAAACTGTTTTTT
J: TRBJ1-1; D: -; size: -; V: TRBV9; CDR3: CASSVGTNTGTEAFF; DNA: TGTGCCAGCAGCGTAGGGACGAACACGGGGACTGAAGCTTTCTTT
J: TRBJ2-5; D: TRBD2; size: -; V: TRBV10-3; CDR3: CAISDLMGLGTQYF; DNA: TGTGCCATCAGTGATTTGATGGGACTAGGGACCCAGTACTTC
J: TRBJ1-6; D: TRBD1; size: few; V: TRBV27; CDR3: CASSSSQGDNSPLHF; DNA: TGTGCCAGCAGTTCGTCCCAGGGGGATAATTCACCCCTCCACTTT
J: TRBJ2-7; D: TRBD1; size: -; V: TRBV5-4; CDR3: CASSLGAAPTGAEQYF; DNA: TGTGCCAGCAGCCTGGGGGCGGCGCCGACAGGGGCCGAGCAGTACTTC
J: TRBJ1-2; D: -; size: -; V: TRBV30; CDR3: CAWNPNNPYYGYTF; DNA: TGTGCCTGGAACCCCAATAACCCCTACTATGGCTACACCTTC
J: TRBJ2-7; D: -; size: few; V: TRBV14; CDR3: CASSQDYEQYF; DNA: TGTGCCAGCAGCCAAGACTACGAGCAGTACTTC
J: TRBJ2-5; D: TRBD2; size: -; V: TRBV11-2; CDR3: CASSLNKREWETQYF; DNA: TGTGCCAGCAGCTTAAATAAGCGGGAGTGGGAGACCCAGTACTTC
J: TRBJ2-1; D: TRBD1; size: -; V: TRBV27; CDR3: CASSFAGTGHYNEQFF; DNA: TGTGCCAGCAGTTTCGCCGGGACAGGGCACTACAATGAGCAGTTCTTC
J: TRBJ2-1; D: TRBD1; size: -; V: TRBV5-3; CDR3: CARSLSGTAYNEQFF; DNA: TGTGCCAGAAGCTTGTCCGGGACAGCATACAATGAGCAGTTCTTC
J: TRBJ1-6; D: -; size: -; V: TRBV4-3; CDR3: CASSQDHESSYNSPLHF; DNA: TGCGCCAGCAGCCAAGATCATGAGAGCTCCTATAATTCACCCCTCCACTTT
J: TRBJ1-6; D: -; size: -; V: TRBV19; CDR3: CASRRAGPVNSPLHF; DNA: TGTGCCAGTAGAAGGGCAGGACCGGTCAATTCACCCCTCCACTTT
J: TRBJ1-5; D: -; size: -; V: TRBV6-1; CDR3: CASSGQTNGNQPQHF; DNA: TGTGCCAGCAGTGGACAGACGAACGGCAATCAGCCCCAGCATTTT
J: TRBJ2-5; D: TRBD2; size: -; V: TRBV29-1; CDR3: CSVESLAGETQYF; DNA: TGCAGCGTTGAAAGCCTAGCGGGAGAGACCCAGTACTTC
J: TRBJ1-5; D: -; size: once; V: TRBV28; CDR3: CASSSSGSGNQPQHF; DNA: TGTGCCAGCAGTTCCTCAGGGTCAGGCAATCAGCCCCAGCATTTT
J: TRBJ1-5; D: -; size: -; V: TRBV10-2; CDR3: CASSEFYSNQPQHF; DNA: TGCGCCAGCAGTGAGTTTTATAGCAATCAGCCCCAGCATTTT
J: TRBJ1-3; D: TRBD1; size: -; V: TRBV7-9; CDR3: CASSRDRVYSGNTIYF; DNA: TGTGCCAGCAGTCGGGACAGGGTATATTCTGGAAACACCATATATTTT
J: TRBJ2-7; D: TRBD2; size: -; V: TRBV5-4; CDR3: CASSLEGSGNSYEQYF; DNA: TGTGCCAGCAGCTTGGAGGGTAGCGGGAACTCCTACGAGCAGTACTTC
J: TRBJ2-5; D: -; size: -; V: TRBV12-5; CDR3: CASGLRETQYF; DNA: TGTGCTAGTGGTCTCCGGGAGACCCAGTACTTC
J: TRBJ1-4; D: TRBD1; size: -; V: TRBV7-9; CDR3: CASSLATGFNKEKLFF; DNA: TGTGCCAGCAGCTTAGCGACAGGGTTCAATAAGGAAAAACTGTTTTTT
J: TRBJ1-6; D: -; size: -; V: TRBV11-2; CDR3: CASSLVGGTSPLHF; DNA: TGTGCCAGCAGCTTAGTTGGGGGCACATCACCCCTCCACTTT
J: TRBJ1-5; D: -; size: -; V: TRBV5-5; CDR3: CASSLGGAPGQPQHF; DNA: TGTGCCAGCAGCTTGGGGGGGGCGCCGGGTCAGCCCCAGCATTTT
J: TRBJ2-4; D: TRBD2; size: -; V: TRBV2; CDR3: CASSEARLAGGPPKNIQYF; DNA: TGTGCCAGCAGTGAAGCGCGACTAGCGGGAGGGCCTCCCAAAAACATTCAGTACTTC
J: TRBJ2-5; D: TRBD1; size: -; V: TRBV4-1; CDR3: CASSQRQGINQQTQYF; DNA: TGCGCCAGCAGCCAGAGACAGGGAATTAATCAACAGACCCAGTACTTC
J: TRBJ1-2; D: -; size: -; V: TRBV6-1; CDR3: CASSAHPTGTQNYGYTF; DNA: TGTGCCAGCAGTGCCCACCCAACAGGTACACAGAACTATGGCTACACCTTC
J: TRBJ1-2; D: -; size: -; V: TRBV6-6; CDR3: CASSQTHRAGYTF; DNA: TGTGCCAGCAGCCAAACCCACAGGGCTGGCTACACCTTC
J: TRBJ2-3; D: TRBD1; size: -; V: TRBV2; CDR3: CATQQGAFTDTQYF; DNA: TGTGCCACACAACAGGGGGCTTTCACAGATACGCAGTATTTT
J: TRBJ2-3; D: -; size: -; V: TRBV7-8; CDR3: CASSLAAPPDRGDTQYF; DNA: TGTGCCAGCAGCTTAGCGGCCCCCCCGGATCGAGGAGATACGCAGTATTTT
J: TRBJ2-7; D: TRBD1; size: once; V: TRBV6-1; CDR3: CASSTGTGAYEQYF; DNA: TGTGCCAGCAGCACCGGGACAGGGGCGTACGAGCAGTACTTC
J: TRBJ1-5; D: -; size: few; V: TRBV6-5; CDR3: CASRTVQSSNQPQHF; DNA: TGTGCCAGCAGAACGGTCCAGTCTAGCAATCAGCCCCAGCATTTT
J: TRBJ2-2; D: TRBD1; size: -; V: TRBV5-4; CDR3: CASSTTGYTGELFF; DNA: TGTGCCAGCAGCACGACAGGGTACACCGGGGAGCTGTTTTTT
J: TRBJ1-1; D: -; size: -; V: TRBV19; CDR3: CASSPHRSRDTEAFF; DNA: TGTGCCAGTAGTCCACACAGGAGCAGGGACACTGAAGCTTTCTTT